This T cell receptor (beta chain) was documented in a study of T cell repertoires in ileal Crohn's disease. Whole-study context: Biopsies of inflamed ileum from the surgical specimen form M0 samples.

V was clipped by 0 bases and J by 5 bases; unmatched bases: 7. Germline V lookup: CDR1 SGHRS, CDR2 YFSETQ. The CDR3 length is 17 residues. Overall study findings and caveats: Active smokers at surgery had more clonal expansions than non-smokers.

Time point denoted: inflamed ileum from the surgical specimen. Turning to this clone: Its target is unknown.

Produced via immunoSEQ multiplex PCR; TCRdb's table is partial and in-frame only. The sample carries fewer than 4,500 clones, 76% recorded once. Source material: ileal tissue. This receptor was taken from an adult with Crohn's disease. This chain joins TRBV5-1 and TRBJ2-5; 13 nucleotides line up with TRBD2. The CDR3 protein is CASSLGTSGGAGETQYF. CDR3 nucleotides: TGCGCCAGCAGCTTGGGCACTAGCGGGGGGGCCGGTGAGACCCAGTACTTC. Full variable domain (remainder filled in from reference TRBV5-1 and TRBJ2-5): KAGVTQTPRYLIKTRGQQVTLSCSPISGHRSVSWYQQTPGQGLQFLFEYFSETQRNKGNFPGRFSGRQFSNSRSEMNVSTLELGDSALYLCASSLGTSGGAGETQYFGPGTRLLVL.